This T cell receptor (beta chain) was sequenced for a study of blood T cells in healthy people across ages. The CDR3 sequence is 13 residues long. The V gene's germline CDR1 is MNHEY and CDR2 SVGAGI. The use of a sample-barcoded 5' primer and a J-beta primer mix characterized a second PCR of roughly 7 to 11 cycles. A 12-random-nucleotide template-switch adaptor tagged each cDNA molecule. Each CDR3 protein gets one entry after TCRdb re-called the 5' RACE reads with MiXCR. This sample has 1 million to 1.2 million distinct CDR3 sequences, with 30% to 40% found just once. The sequence was obtained from a man between 18 and 29 years old in good health. The chain carries TRBV6-5 and TRBJ2-4; D call uncertain. The J call may be wrong; the DNA end is better matched by TRBJ2-5. The sample comprised blood. The CDR3 loop reads CASSDDQAETQYF. The CDR3 region has the DNA TGTGCCAGCAGTGACGACCAAGCGGAGACCCAGTACTTC.